Listed below are T cell receptor beta chains from one sample, sequenced in a study of T cells in Graves' hyperthyroidism and ophthalmopathy. TCRdb re-called the multiplex PCR reads through MiXCR, storing one row per CDR3 protein. Of 450,000 to 600,000 distinct CDR3 sequences in the sample, about 15% were seen once. Sequenced sample: blood. All receptors derive from a middle-aged woman with Graves' hyperthyroidism. CDR3s include the opening cysteine and the closing phenylalanine or tryptophan. The D gene is left open where the match is weak. Clone size is stated in some rows and not others, as once, few, many or a class when expanded.

J | V | size | D | CDR3 | DNA
TRBJ1-4 | TRBV5-1 | - | - | CASSLSRGVTNEKLFF | TGCGCCAGCAGCCTCTCCCGGGGAGTTACTAATGAAAAACTGTTTTTT
TRBJ2-3 | TRBV5-4 | - | TRBD2 | CASSSTLREGEDTQYF | TGTGCCAGCAGCTCTACCCTCCGGGAGGGAGAAGATACGCAGTATTTT
TRBJ1-5 | TRBV10-3 | few | - | CANGRQGYGSNQPQHF | TGTGCCAACGGGAGGCAGGGGTATGGTAGCAATCAGCCCCAGCATTTT
TRBJ1-1 | TRBV4-1 | many | TRBD1 | CASSPDRANTEAFF | TGTGCCAGCAGCCCTGACAGGGCCAACACTGAAGCTTTCTTT
TRBJ2-2 | TRBV29-1 | many | - | CSVDTTNTGELFF | TGCAGCGTTGACACCACGAACACCGGGGAGCTGTTTTTT
TRBJ2-1 | TRBV12-5 | many | TRBD2 | CASLAGEFYNEQFF | TGTGCTAGCTTAGCGGGAGAATTCTACAATGAGCAGTTCTTC
TRBJ1-1 | TRBV3-1 | many | - | CASSQVMGTEAFF | TGTGCCAGCAGCCAAGTGATGGGGACTGAAGCTTTCTTT
TRBJ1-1 | TRBV28 | many | - | CASSLWNDSPTEAFF | TGTGCCAGCAGTTTATGGAATGACAGTCCCACTGAAGCTTTCTTT
TRBJ2-3 | TRBV3-1 | many | TRBD2 | CASSQEVAGNTDTQYF | TGTGCCAGCAGCCAAGAAGTAGCGGGAAACACAGATACGCAGTATTTT
TRBJ2-7 | TRBV20-1 | many | - | CSARDLASSFYEQYF | TGCAGTGCTAGAGATCTGGCTAGCAGTTTCTACGAGCAGTACTTC
TRBJ2-7 | TRBV27 | medium-sized | TRBD2 | CASSPRLAETTRYEQYF | TGTGCCAGCAGTCCAAGACTAGCCGAAACAACCCGCTACGAGCAGTACTTC
TRBJ1-4 | TRBV15 | - | - | CATSRDSIGGREKLFF | TGTGCCACCAGCAGAGATAGTATAGGGGGGCGTGAAAAACTGTTTTTT
TRBJ1-2 | TRBV3-1 | many | - | CASSPGHTEGYSF | TGTGCCAGCAGCCCAGGACATACGGAAGGCTACTCCTTC
TRBJ2-1 | TRBV27 | - | - | CASTNRQVGQWVEQFF | TGTGCCAGCACCAATCGCCAGGTGGGGCAGTGGGTTGAGCAGTTCTTC
TRBJ2-5 | TRBV2 | many | TRBD2 | CASSKGLVGRETQYF | TGTGCCAGCAGTAAGGGACTAGTTGGTCGGGAGACCCAGTACTTC
TRBJ1-2 | TRBV27 | many | - | CASSYDGLANYGYTF | TGTGCCAGCAGTTACGACGGGTTAGCTAACTATGGCTACACCTTC
TRBJ2-3 | TRBV20-1 | many | TRBD2 | CSAFHGGGTDTQYF | TGCAGTGCTTTTCATGGGGGAGGGACAGATACGCAGTATTTT